This T cell receptor beta chain derives from a study of a mutant IDH1 vaccine in newly diagnosed glioma. Study summary: First vaccine doses came 4-6 weeks after radiotherapy alone, or with temozolomide cycles.

The germline gives CDR1 SGHNT, CDR2 YYREEE (reference sequence). The trim removed 4 bases at V and 6 bases at J, leaving 9 bases unmatched. CDR3 length: 14 amino acids. Time point: week 35, safety follow-up. Topical imiquimod was applied with each vaccine dose, which held 300 ug of mutant IDH1 20-mer peptide. A word on this clone: Its antigen remains unknown.

Sequencing used immunoSEQ multiplex PCR; TCRdb keeps in-frame clones, though not all of them. The profile covers tens of thousands of clones, with approximately 90% appearing a single time and around 1.5% taken by the ten largest. The source was PBMCs, collected from a glioma patient whose treatment included an IDH1 peptide vaccine. The sequence was obtained from a man aged 40-49 years with glioma. The rearrangement links TRBV5-4 to TRBJ1-2; 7 bases match TRBD1. DNA for the CDR3: TGTGCCAGCAGCCGCGGAGGGGGCAGCGATGGCTACACCTTC. It encodes CASSRGGGSDGYTF.